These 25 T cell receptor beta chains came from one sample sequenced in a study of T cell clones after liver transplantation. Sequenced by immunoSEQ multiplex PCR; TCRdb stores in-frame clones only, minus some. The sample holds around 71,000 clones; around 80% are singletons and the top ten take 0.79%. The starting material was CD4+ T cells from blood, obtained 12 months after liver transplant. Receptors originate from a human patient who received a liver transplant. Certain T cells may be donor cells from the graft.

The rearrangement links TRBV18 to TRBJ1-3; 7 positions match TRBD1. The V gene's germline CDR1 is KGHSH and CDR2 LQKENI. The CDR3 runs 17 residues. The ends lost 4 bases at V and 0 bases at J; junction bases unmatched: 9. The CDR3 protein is CASSHLGQANSGNTIYF. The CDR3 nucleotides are TGTGCCAGCTCACACCTCGGACAGGCTAACTCTGGAAACACCATATATTTT. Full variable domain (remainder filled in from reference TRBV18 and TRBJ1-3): NAGVMQNPRHLVRRRGQEARLRCSPMKGHSHVYWYRQLPEEGLKFMVYLQKENIIDESGMPKERFSAEFPKEGPSILRIQQVVRGDSAAYFCASSHLGQANSGNTIYFGEGSWLTVV.

For the CDR3, the DNA is TGTGCCACCAGCAGAGATCGAAGTCCGGACAGTGAAGCTTTCTTT. As protein: CATSRDRSPDSEAFF. J is TRBJ1-1 and V is TRBV15, with D maybe TRBD1 (6 bases). From germline, CDR1 is LNHNV and CDR2 YYDKDF (reference sequence). The CDR3 contains 15 residues. The V gene lost 0 bases and the J gene lost 7 bases, with 15 bases spanning the gap.

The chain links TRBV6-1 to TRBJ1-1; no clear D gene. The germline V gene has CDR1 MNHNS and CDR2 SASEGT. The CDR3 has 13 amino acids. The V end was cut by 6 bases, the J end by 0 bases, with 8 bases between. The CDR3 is CASRSAMNTEAFF. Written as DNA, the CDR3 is TGTGCCAGCAGATCGGCAATGAACACTGAAGCTTTCTTT.

The CDR3 here is CAISVRNEQYF. In DNA, the CDR3 is TGTGCCATCAGTGTGCGGAACGAGCAGTACTTC. The chain combines TRBV10-3 with TRBJ2-7; D call uncertain. The CDR3 extends over 11 amino acids. Germline lookup yields CDR1 ENHRY and CDR2 SYGVKD. With 4 bases removed from V and 5 bases from J, the gap between germline ends came to 6 bases.

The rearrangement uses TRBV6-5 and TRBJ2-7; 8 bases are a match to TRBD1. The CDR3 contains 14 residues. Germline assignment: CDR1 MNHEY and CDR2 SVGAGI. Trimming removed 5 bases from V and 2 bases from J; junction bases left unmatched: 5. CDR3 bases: TGTGCCAGCAGTAACGCCAGGGGGCCCTACGAGCAGTACTTC. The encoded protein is CASSNARGPYEQYF.

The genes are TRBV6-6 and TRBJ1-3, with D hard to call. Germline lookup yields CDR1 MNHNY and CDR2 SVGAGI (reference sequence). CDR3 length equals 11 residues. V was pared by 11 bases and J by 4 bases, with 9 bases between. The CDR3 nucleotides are TGTGCCGACATGTCGGGAAACACCATATATTTT. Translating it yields CADMSGNTIYF.

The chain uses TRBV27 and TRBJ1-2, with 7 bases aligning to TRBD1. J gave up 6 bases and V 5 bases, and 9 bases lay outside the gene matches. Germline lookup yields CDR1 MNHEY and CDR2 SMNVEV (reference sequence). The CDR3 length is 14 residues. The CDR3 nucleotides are TGTGCCAGCAGTATGGGACAGCACCCTCATGGCTACACCTTC. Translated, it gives CASSMGQHPHGYTF.

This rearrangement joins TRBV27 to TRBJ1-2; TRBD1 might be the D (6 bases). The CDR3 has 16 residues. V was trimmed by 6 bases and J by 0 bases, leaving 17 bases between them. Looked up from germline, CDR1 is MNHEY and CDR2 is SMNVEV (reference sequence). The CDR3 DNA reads TGTGCCAGCAGCCGGGGGCGGTTTCCCTCTAACTATGGCTACACCTTC. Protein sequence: CASSRGRFPSNYGYTF.

CDR3 region: CASRSTSYNEQFF. CDR3 nucleotides: TGTGCCAGCAGGTCTACAAGTTACAATGAGCAGTTCTTC. The chain joins TRBV28 to TRBJ2-1, with no clear D. There are 13 residues in the CDR3. V was trimmed by 6 bases and J by 4 bases, leaving 10 bases between them. Germline CDR1 reads MDHEN; CDR2 reads SYDVKM.

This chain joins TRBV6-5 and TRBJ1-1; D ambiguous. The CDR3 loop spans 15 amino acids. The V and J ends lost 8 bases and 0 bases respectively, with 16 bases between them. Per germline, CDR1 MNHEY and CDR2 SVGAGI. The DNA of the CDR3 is TGTGCCAGCCGCAGACGCTCTTTCATGAACACTGAAGCTTTCTTT. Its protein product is CASRRRSFMNTEAFF.

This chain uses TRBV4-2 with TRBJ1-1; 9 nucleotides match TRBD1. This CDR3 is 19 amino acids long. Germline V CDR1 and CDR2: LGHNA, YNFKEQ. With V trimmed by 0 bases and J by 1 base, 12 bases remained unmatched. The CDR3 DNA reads TGTGCCAGCAGCCAAGACCCTCGGACAGGGGCTCGGACGAACACTGAAGCTTTCTTT. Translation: CASSQDPRTGARTNTEAFF.

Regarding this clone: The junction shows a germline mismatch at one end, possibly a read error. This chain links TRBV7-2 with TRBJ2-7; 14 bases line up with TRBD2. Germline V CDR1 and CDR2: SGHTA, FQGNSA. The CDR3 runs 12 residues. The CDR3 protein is CASSLTSGRATF. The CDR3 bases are TGTGCCAGCAGCTTGACTAGCGGGAGGGCTACCTTC.

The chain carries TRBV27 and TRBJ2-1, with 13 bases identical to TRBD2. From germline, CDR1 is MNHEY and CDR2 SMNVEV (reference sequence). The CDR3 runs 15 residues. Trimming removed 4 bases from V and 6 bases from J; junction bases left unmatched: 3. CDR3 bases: TGTGCCAGCAGTTCCCGACTAGCGGGAGGCAATGAGCAGTTCTTC. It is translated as CASSSRLAGGNEQFF.

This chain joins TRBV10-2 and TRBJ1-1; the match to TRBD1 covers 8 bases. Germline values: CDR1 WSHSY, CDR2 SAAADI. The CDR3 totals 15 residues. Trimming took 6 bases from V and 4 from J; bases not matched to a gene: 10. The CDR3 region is CASRGGNRGSTEAFF. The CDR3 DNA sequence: TGCGCCAGCAGGGGGGGTAACAGGGGGAGCACTGAAGCTTTCTTT.

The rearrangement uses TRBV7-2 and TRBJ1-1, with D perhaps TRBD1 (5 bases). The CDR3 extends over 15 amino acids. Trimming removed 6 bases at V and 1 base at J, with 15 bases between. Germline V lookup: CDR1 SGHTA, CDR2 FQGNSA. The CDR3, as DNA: TGTGCCAGCAGTTCCCGATGGGGGGGGAACACTGAAGCTTTCTTT. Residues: CASSSRWGGNTEAFF.

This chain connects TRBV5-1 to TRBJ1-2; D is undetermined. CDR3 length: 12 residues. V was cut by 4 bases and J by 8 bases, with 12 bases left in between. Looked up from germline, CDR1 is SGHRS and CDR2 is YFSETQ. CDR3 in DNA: TGCGCCAGCAGCCCCACAGATACGGGCTACACCTTC. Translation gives CASSPTDTGYTF. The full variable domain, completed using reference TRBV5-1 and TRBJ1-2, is KAGVTQTPRYLIKTRGQQVTLSCSPISGHRSVSWYQQTPGQGLQFLFEYFSETQRNKGNFPGRFSGRQFSNSRSEMNVSTLELGDSALYLCASSPTDTGYTFGSGTRLTVV.

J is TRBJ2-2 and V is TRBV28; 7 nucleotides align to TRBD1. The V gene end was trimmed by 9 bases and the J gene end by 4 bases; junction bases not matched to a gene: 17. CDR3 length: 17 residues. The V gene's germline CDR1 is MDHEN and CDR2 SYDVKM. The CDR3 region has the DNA TGTGCCAGTAAAGCTTGGGCTGGACAGGATCCCACCGGGGAGCTGTTTTTT. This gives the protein CASKAWAGQDPTGELFF. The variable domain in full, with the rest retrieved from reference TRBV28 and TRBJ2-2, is DVKVTQSSRYLVKRTGEKVFLECVQDMDHENMFWYRQDPGLGLRLIYFSYDVKMKEKGDIPEGYSVSREKKERFSLILESASTNQTSMYLCASKAWAGQDPTGELFFGEGSRLTVL.

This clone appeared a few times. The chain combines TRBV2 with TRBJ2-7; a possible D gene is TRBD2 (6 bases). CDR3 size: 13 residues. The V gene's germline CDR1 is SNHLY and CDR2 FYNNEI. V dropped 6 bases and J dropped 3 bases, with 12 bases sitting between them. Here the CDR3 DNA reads TGTGCCAGCAGGTACGGCGGGAACTACGAGCAGTACTTC. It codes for CASRYGGNYEQYF.

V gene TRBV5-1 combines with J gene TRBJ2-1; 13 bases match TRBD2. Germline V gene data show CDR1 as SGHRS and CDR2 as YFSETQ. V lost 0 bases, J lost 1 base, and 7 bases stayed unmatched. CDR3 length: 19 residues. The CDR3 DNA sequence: TGCGCCAGCAGCTTGGACGGACTAGCGGGAGTAAGGTCCTACAATGAGCAGTTCTTC. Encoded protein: CASSLDGLAGVRSYNEQFF.

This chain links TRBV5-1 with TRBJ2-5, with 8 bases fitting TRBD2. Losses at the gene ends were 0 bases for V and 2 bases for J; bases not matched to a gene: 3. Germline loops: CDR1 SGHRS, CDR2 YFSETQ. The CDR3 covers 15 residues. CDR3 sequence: CASSLVAGGQETQYF. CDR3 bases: TGCGCCAGCAGCTTGGTGGCGGGAGGACAAGAGACCCAGTACTTC.

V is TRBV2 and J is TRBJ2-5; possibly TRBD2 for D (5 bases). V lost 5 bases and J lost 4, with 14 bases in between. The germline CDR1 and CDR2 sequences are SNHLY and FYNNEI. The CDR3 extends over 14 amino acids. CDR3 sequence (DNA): TGTGCCAGCAGTTTCTACCGGGAAGGAGAGACCCAGTACTTC. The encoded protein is CASSFYREGETQYF. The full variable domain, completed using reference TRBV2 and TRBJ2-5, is EPEVTQTPSHQVTQMGQEVILRCVPISNHLYFYWYRQILGQKVEFLVSFYNNEISEKSEIFDDQFSVERPDGSNFTLKIRSTKLEDSAMYFCASSFYREGETQYFGPGTRLLVL.

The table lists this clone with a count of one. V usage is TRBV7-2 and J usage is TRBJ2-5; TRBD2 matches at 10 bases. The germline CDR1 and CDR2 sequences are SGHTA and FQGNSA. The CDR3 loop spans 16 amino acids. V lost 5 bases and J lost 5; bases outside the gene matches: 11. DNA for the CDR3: TGTGCCAGCAGCCAGGGGGGAGCGGGAGGGCGGGAGACCCAGTACTTC. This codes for CASSQGGAGGRETQYF.

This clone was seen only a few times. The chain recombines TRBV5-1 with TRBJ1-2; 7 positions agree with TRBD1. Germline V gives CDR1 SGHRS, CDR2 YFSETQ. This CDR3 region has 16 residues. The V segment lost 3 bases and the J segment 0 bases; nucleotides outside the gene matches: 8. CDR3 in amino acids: CASSWEGAQANYGYTF. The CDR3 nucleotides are TGCGCCAGCAGCTGGGAGGGGGCCCAAGCTAACTATGGCTACACCTTC.

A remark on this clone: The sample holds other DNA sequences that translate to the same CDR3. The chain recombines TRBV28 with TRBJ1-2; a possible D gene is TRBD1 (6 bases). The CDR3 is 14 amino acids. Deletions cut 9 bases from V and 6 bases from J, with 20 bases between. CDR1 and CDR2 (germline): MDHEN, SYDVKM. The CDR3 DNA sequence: TGTGCCAGTAGCAACACAGGGTTTAAGAATGGCTACACCTTC. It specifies CASSNTGFKNGYTF.

The CDR3 region has the DNA TGTGCCAGCACCCGAGGGGGTCCGAACACTGAAGCTTTCTTT. Protein: CASTRGGPNTEAFF. V is TRBV28 and J is TRBJ1-1, with D possibly TRBD1 on 6 matching bases. Between the trimmed V and J ends, which lost 7 bases and 1 base, there was a span of 13 bases. The CDR3 sequence is 14 residues long. The germline CDR1 and CDR2 sequences are MDHEN and SYDVKM.